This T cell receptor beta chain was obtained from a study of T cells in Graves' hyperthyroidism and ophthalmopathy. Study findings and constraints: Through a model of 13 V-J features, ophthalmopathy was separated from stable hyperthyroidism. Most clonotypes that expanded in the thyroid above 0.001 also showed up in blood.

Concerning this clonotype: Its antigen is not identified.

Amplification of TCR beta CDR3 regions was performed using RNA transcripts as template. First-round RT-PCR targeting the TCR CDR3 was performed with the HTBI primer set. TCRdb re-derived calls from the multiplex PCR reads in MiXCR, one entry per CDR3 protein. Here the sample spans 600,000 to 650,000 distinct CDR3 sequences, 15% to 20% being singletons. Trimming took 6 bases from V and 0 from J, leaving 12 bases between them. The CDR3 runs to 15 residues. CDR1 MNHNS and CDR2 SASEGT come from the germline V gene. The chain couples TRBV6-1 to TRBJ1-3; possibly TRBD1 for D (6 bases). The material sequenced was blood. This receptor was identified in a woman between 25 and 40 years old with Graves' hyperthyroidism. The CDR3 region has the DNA TGTGCCAGCAGGCCCGACAGGAGCTCTGGAAACACCATATATTTT. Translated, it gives CASRPDRSSGNTIYF.